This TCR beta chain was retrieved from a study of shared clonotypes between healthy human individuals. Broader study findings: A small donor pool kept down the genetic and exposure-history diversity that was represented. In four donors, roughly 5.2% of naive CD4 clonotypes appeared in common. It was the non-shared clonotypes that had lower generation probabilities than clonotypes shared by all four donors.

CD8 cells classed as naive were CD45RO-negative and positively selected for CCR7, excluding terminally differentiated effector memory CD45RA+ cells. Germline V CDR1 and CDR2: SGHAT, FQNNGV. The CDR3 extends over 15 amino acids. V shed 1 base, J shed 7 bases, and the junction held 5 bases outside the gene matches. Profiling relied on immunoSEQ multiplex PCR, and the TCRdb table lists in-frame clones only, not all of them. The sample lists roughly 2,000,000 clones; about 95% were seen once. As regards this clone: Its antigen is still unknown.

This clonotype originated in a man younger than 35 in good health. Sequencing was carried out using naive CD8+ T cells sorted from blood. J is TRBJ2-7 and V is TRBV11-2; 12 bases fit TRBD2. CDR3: CASSLGLAGAEEQYF. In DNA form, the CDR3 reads TGTGCCAGCAGCTTAGGACTAGCGGGAGCCGAAGAGCAGTACTTC.